A selection of T cell receptor beta chains follows, all from one sample in a study of T cell responses to AZD1222 COVID-19 vaccine. The protocol was immunoSEQ multiplex PCR, while the TCRdb copy is restricted to in-frame clones and leaves out a portion. This table has 45,000 to 55,000 clones, around 80% appearing once. The sample consisted of peripheral blood, taken on day 0 of MenACWY control vaccination. These receptors were taken from an adult in good health. The CDR3 runs from the conserved cysteine through the conserved F or W. D genes are given only for firm matches. Some rows have no size entry. The others give once, few or many, or a class for an expanded clone.

TRBV7-9	TRBJ2-7	.	.	TGTGCCAGCAGCCTAGGTGGGGCCAGGGACTACGAGCAGTACTTC	CASSLGGARDYEQYF
TRBV3-1/TRBV3-2	TRBJ1-2	.	.	TGTGCCAGCAGCCAAGTCGGGTATGGCTACACCTTC	CASSQVGYGYTF
TRBV6-1	TRBJ1-4	.	TRBD1	TGTGCCAGCAGTGGACAGGGGTTTGCAACTAATGAAAAACTGTTTTTT	CASSGQGFATNEKLFF
TRBV14	TRBJ1-6	.	TRBD1	TGTGCCAGCAGCCTCCGGACAGGGCTAAATTCACCCCTCCACTTT	CASSLRTGLNSPLHF
TRBV14	TRBJ2-2	.	.	TGTGCCAGCAGCCACATCTTCTCAGGACAGCCACTATTACGCACCGGGGAGCTGTTTTTT	CASSHIFSGQPLLRTGELFF
TRBV14	TRBJ1-4	.	.	TGTGCCAGCAGCCGGGCCGTCGGGGCCCCTAATGAAAAACTGTTTTTT	CASSRAVGAPNEKLFF
TRBV11-3	TRBJ2-1	few	.	TGTGCCAGCAGCCCCCGACACAAAGACAATGAGCAGTTCTTC	CASSPRHKDNEQFF
TRBV12-3/TRBV12-4	TRBJ2-1	.	TRBD1	TGTGCCAGCAATTTAGACAGGGTCAATGAGCAGTTCTTC	CASNLDRVNEQFF
TRBV7-9	TRBJ1-2	.	.	TGTGCCAGCAGCTTAGCCGACAGGTTCAGCGGCTACACCTTC	CASSLADRFSGYTF
TRBV15	TRBJ1-6	.	.	TGTGCCACCAGCCTTGAGGGGGGTAATTCACCCCTCCACTTT	CATSLEGGNSPLHF
TRBV23-1	TRBJ1-1	.	TRBD1	TGCGCCAGCAGTCTTCATCTGGGGACAGGACCACCAGGCACTGAAGCTTTCTTT	CASSLHLGTGPPGTEAFF
TRBV2	TRBJ2-1	.	TRBD1	TGTGCCAGCAGTCAGACAGGGGTCGAAGGGATTGAGCAGTTCTTC	CASSQTGVEGIEQFF
TRBV6-5	TRBJ2-1	.	.	TGTGCCAGCAGTCCGACTCGGTGGTCCTACAATGAGCAGTTCTTC	CASSPTRWSYNEQFF
TRBV14	TRBJ1-1	.	.	TGTGCCAGCAGCCAAGGGCGTAAGGTGAACACTGAAGCTTTCTTT	CASSQGRKVNTEAFF
TRBV18	TRBJ2-3	.	.	TGTGCCAGCTCACCAACGCAGGACACAGATACGCAGTATTTT	CASSPTQDTDTQYF
TRBV28	TRBJ1-4	.	.	TGTGCCAGCAGCCCCGCAGGGAATGAAAAACTGTTTTTT	CASSPAGNEKLFF
TRBV28	TRBJ1-6	once	.	TGTGCCAGCAGTTTATTGGACGGAGGATTTAATTCACCCCTCCACTTT	CASSLLDGGFNSPLHF
TRBV6-4	TRBJ1-2	.	TRBD1	TGTGCCAGCAGTGACCCGTACAGGGGCGGCGGCTACACCTTC	CASSDPYRGGGYTF
TRBV29-1	TRBJ2-7	.	.	TGCAGCGTTAAACCCATCGATTCCTACGAGCAGTACTTC	CSVKPIDSYEQYF
TRBV10-3	TRBJ1-1	.	.	TGTGCCATCAGTGAGGGACAGAACACTGAAGCTTTCTTT	CAISEGQNTEAFF
TRBV28	TRBJ1-1	.	.	TGTGCCAGCAGGGGGCTGGAAACTGAAGCTTTCTTT	CASRGLETEAFF
TRBV19	TRBJ2-1	.	.	TGTGCCAGTAGTATAGATCCAACCGGGAGTGAGCAGTTCTTC	CASSIDPTGSEQFF
TRBV27	TRBJ2-5	.	.	TGTGCCAGCCGACAGAACCAAGAGACCCAGTACTTC	CASRQNQETQYF
TRBV5-1	TRBJ2-5	.	.	TGCGCCAGCAGACCCGCCGGGACCACGAAGGGAGAGACCCAGTACTTC	CASRPAGTTKGETQYF
TRBV5-8	TRBJ2-2	.	TRBD1	TGTGCCAGCAGCTTTAACAGGGGCACCGGGGAGCTGTTTTTT	CASSFNRGTGELFF
TRBV7-8	TRBJ1-2	.	TRBD1	TGTGCCAGCAGCTTAGCGGGCAGGGGGCGAGATGGCTACACCTTC	CASSLAGRGRDGYTF
TRBV2	TRBJ1-2	.	.	TGTGCCAGCAGTGAAGTAGTGCCAGGTGGGGGTAACTATGGCTACACCTTC	CASSEVVPGGGNYGYTF
TRBV7-8	TRBJ2-1	.	TRBD1	TGTGCCAGCAGCTTAGAAGGGCAGGGGGTCTACAATGAGCAGTTCTTC	CASSLEGQGVYNEQFF
TRBV6-5	TRBJ2-3	once	.	TGTGCCAGCAGTCCCCGGGACCTGGGGACCTATACGCAGTATTTT	CASSPRDLGTYTQYF
TRBV14	TRBJ2-3	.	.	TGTGCCAGCAGCCAAGAAAGGGTCTCCCCCCCGTATTTT	CASSQERVSPPYF
TRBV12-3/TRBV12-4	TRBJ1-6	.	.	TGTGCCAGCAGTCAATTCAAAGATTCACCCCTCCACTTT	CASSQFKDSPLHF
TRBV19	TRBJ1-1	few	.	TGTGCCAGTAGTAAGGGGGACCGGGCAGGTAACACTGAAGCTTTCTTT	CASSKGDRAGNTEAFF
TRBV6-5	TRBJ1-1	.	TRBD1	TGTGCCAGCAGACCCAGGGGGCTTGGCACTGAAGCTTTCTTT	CASRPRGLGTEAFF
TRBV28	TRBJ1-5	.	.	TGTGCCAGCAGTTTATGGGGTAGCAATCAGCCCCAGCATTTT	CASSLWGSNQPQHF
TRBV19	TRBJ2-4	.	TRBD2	TGTGCCAGTAGCTCCCCGGGGGGTTTCTCCAAAAACATTCAGTACTTC	CASSSPGGFSKNIQYF
TRBV9	TRBJ2-3	.	TRBD1	TGTGCCAGCAGCGTCGGGACAGGGGGAGGGAGCACAGATACGCAGTATTTT	CASSVGTGGGSTDTQYF
TRBV7-8	TRBJ2-1	few	.	TGTGCCAGCAGCCCCCAGCACGGGGGATCCTACAATGAGCAGTTCTTC	CASSPQHGGSYNEQFF
TRBV18	TRBJ2-1	.	.	TGTGCCAGCTCACCAGTACGCGCGACGTACAATGAGCAGTTCTTC	CASSPVRATYNEQFF
TRBV27	TRBJ2-1	once	.	TGTGCCAGCAGTTTAAGGACCCTCTCCGAGCAGTTCTTC	CASSLRTLSEQFF
TRBV21-1	TRBJ1-6	.	.	TGTGCCAGCAGCAAAGCGCGGAAGGGGGCTACACCCCTCCACTTT	CASSKARKGATPLHF
TRBV19	TRBJ1-5	.	TRBD1	TGTGCCAGTACCCGGGAACAGGGGAGCAATCAGCCCCAGCATTTT	CASTREQGSNQPQHF
TRBV6-5	TRBJ1-4	once	.	TGTGCCAGCAGGTTGGGTCAGAATGAAAAACTGTTTTTT	CASRLGQNEKLFF
TRBV12-3/TRBV12-4	TRBJ1-3	.	.	TGTGCCAGCAGTCCACCGGGTCCGGCCACCATATATTTT	CASSPPGPATIYF
TRBV14	TRBJ1-6	.	.	TGTGCCAGCAGCCTAGGAGGGATTGGCTCCTATAATTCACCCCTCCACTTT	CASSLGGIGSYNSPLHF